The clone carrying this TCR beta chain was counted a single time. The sample comes from a study of cytomegalovirus exposure and HLA in healthy donors. Method: immunoSEQ multiplex PCR; TCRdb's copy keeps in-frame clones and lacks some. The sample has around 73,000 clones, 85% to 90% seen once. Trimming took 2 bases from V and 2 from J, leaving 16 bases between them. Germline loops: CDR1 MGHDK, CDR2 SYGVNS. The CDR3 extends over 16 amino acids. This clonotype was sampled from a woman aged 18-29 years in good health and CMV-seropositive. The sample comprised PBMCs. V and J are TRBV25-1 and TRBJ2-7; tentatively, D is TRBD2 (5 bases). CDR3 residues: CASSEGGPDLAYEQYF. The CDR3 coding sequence is TGTGCCAGCAGTGAAGGCGGGCCAGACTTAGCCTACGAGCAGTACTTC.